The rows below give T cell receptor beta chains drawn from one sample of a study of brain metastases from non-small cell lung cancer. Here immunoSEQ multiplex PCR was the method, and the copy in TCRdb shows in-frame clones only, minus some. The sample shows 1,800 or so clones, around 90% of them seen only once. Sequencing was carried out using tissue from a brain metastasis. The source of these receptors is a donor aged 40 or older with non-small cell lung cancer. Each CDR3 is given with its conserved first and last residue. The D gene is left open where the match is weak. Part of the rows lack a size; the others show once, few, many or a class for expanded clones.

>TRBD2|TRBV28|TRBJ2-3|NA
TGTGCCAGCAGTTTCCTAGCGGGGCTACCGGGGGACACAGATACGCAGTATTTT
CASSFLAGLPGDTDTQYF
>NA|TRBV30|TRBJ1-6|NA
TGTGCCTGGAAGACAGTCACCTATAATTCACCCCTCCACTTT
CAWKTVTYNSPLHF
>TRBD1|TRBV6-5|TRBJ2-1|NA
TGTGCCAGCACAAGGGACAGTTCCTACAATGAGCAGTTCTTC
CASTRDSSYNEQFF
>NA|TRBV3-1/TRBV3-2|TRBJ1-2|NA
TGTGCCAGCAGCCAAGATGTAACGACAGGTCGTGGCTACACCTTC
CASSQDVTTGRGYTF
>NA|TRBV5-6|TRBJ2-6|NA
TGTGCCAGCAGCTTGGTGGGGCCCGGGGCCAACGTCCTGACTTTC
CASSLVGPGANVLTF
>NA|TRBV5-1|TRBJ2-7|NA
TGCGCCAGCAGCTTTAGCGGAGGAGAGGAGCAGTACTTC
CASSFSGGEEQYF
>NA|TRBV19|TRBJ2-1|NA
TGTGCCAGTAGTAATGGACTCCTCCGAGATGAGCAGTTCTTC
CASSNGLLRDEQFF
>NA|TRBV11-1|TRBJ1-6|NA
TGTGCCAGCAGTCCCTTGAGCTCCTATAATTCACCCCTCCACTTT
CASSPLSSYNSPLHF
>NA|TRBV28|TRBJ2-4|NA
TGTGCCAGCAGTTTAGGTGGCAGGGGATTATCCTCGGGAAACATTCAGTACTTC
CASSLGGRGLSSGNIQYF
>TRBD2|TRBV6-5|TRBJ2-7|NA
TGTGCCAGCAGTTACGGGGTAGCGGGGGGAAGGCAGTACTTC
CASSYGVAGGRQYF
>NA|TRBV10-3|TRBJ2-5|NA
TGTGCCACCGGGAACAGGGGAGGAGAGACCCAGTACTTC
CATGNRGGETQYF
>NA|TRBV6-1|TRBJ1-5|NA
TGTGCCAGCAGCCTCATTTTTGCCCAGCCCCAGCATTTT
CASSLIFAQPQHF
>NA|TRBV3-1/TRBV3-2|TRBJ1-5|once
TGTGCCAGCAGCTTTTGGCATCATCAGCCCCAGCATTTT
CASSFWHHQPQHF
>TRBD1|TRBV7-9|TRBJ2-1|NA
TGTGCCAGCAGCCAGACAGGGGGCTCCTACAATGAGCAGTTCTTC
CASSQTGGSYNEQFF
>NA|TRBV7-3|TRBJ1-3|NA
TGTGCCAGCAGCGAACAGGGAGGTGGATCCGGAAACACCATATATTTT
CASSEQGGGSGNTIYF
>NA|TRBV6-6|TRBJ2-7|NA
TGTGCCAGTGGTGACCCGAGTAGCGAGCAGTACTTC
CASGDPSSEQYF
>NA|TRBV6-2/TRBV6-3|TRBJ1-5|NA
TGTGCCAGCAGCCCTAGGGGTGCTAGCAATCAGCCCCAGCATTTT
CASSPRGASNQPQHF
>TRBD2|TRBV18|TRBJ2-1|NA
TGTGCCAGCTCACCACGAGCGACTAGCGGGGACAATGAGCAGTTCTTC
CASSPRATSGDNEQFF
>NA|TRBV10-2|TRBJ1-6|NA
TGCGCCAGCAGTCCCGGGACTAATAATTCACCCCTCCACTTT
CASSPGTNNSPLHF
>NA|TRBV10-3|TRBJ1-2|NA
TGTGCCATCAGTGACAGGGCCGACTATGGCTACACCTTC
CAISDRADYGYTF
>NA|TRBV7-2|TRBJ1-5|few
TGTGCCAGCAGCTTACGGGGTAATCAGCCCCAGCATTTT
CASSLRGNQPQHF
>NA|TRBV19|TRBJ1-3|NA
TGTGCCAGTAGTCTCCCCTCTGGAAACACCATATATTTT
CASSLPSGNTIYF
>NA|TRBV7-9|TRBJ2-3|once
TGTGCCAGCAGCTTGGACAGCACAGATACGCAGTATTTT
CASSLDSTDTQYF
>TRBD1|TRBV27|TRBJ2-1|NA
TGTGCCAGCAGTTCGGGGACAGGGTATGAGCAGTTCTTC
CASSSGTGYEQFF
>TRBD2|TRBV9|TRBJ2-2|NA
TGTGCCAGCAGCTCGCGACTAGCAGCGAACACCGGGGAGCTGTTTTTT
CASSSRLAANTGELFF
>NA|TRBV6-1|TRBJ2-7|NA
TGTGCCAGCAGTGAAGCAAAAGTCAGTTACTTC
CASSEAKVSYF
>NA|TRBV3-1/TRBV3-2|TRBJ1-1|NA
TGTGCCAGCAGCCAAGGTGGGGTGATGGGGAACACTGAAGCTTTCTTT
CASSQGGVMGNTEAFF
>TRBD1|TRBV7-3|TRBJ2-2|NA
TGTGCCAGCAGCCAAATAGCTACAGGGGGCTTCACCGGGGAGCTGTTTTTT
CASSQIATGGFTGELFF
>NA|TRBV10-3|TRBJ1-3|NA
TGTGCCATCATGGTCCGTAGCTCTGGAAACACCATATATTTT
CAIMVRSSGNTIYF
>NA|TRBV14|TRBJ2-1|NA
TGTGCCAGCAGTTCTTACAATGAGCAGTTCTTC
CASSSYNEQFF
>NA|TRBV6-5|TRBJ1-5|NA
TGTGCCAGCACCCCCGCGAGGGATCAGCCCCAGCATTTT
CASTPARDQPQHF
>NA|TRBV6-6|TRBJ1-4|once
TGTGCCACCCTTGGGGGACCTAATGAAAAACTGTTTTTT
CATLGGPNEKLFF
>NA|TRBV6-5|TRBJ1-4|NA
TGTGCCAGCAGTTACTCGCAGGGGGAAAAACTGTTTTTT
CASSYSQGEKLFF
>NA|TRBV5-1|TRBJ2-7|NA
TGCGCCAGCAGCTTACCGGGACGGGTAAACGAGCAGTACTTC
CASSLPGRVNEQYF
>TRBD2|TRBV27|TRBJ2-7|NA
TGTGCCAGCAGTTCTCCTAGCGGGGGGGCCGAGCAGTACTTC
CASSSPSGGAEQYF
>NA|TRBV2|TRBJ1-5|NA
TGTGCCAGCAGTGCAGGTGGGGGTTATAGCAATCAGCCCCAGCATTTT
CASSAGGGYSNQPQHF
>NA|TRBV19|TRBJ2-2|few
TGTGCCAGTGGTGACAGGGGAGGGTCCGGGGAGCTGTTTTTT
CASGDRGGSGELFF
>TRBD1|TRBV19|TRBJ2-2|NA
TGTGCCAGTAGTATTACGACAGGGGACCACACCGGGGAGCTGTTTTTT
CASSITTGDHTGELFF
>NA|TRBV6-1|TRBJ1-2|NA
TGTGCCAGCAGTGAAACACAGGGAGACTATGGCTACACCTTC
CASSETQGDYGYTF
>TRBD1|TRBV30|TRBJ1-2|NA
TGTGCCTCCCTACCGGGACAGTATACTTACTATGGCTACACCTTC
CASLPGQYTYYGYTF
>NA|TRBV27|TRBJ2-3|NA
TGTGCCAGCATCTCTCGGGCAACAGATACGCAGTATTTT
CASISRATDTQYF
>NA|TRBV3-1/TRBV3-2|TRBJ2-1|NA
TGTGCCAGCAGCTACTTCCACAACAATGAGCAGTTCTTC
CASSYFHNNEQFF
>TRBD2|TRBV5-1|TRBJ2-1|NA
TGCGCCAGCAGCTTGGGTACTGGGGGGAGGGCGTACAATGAGCAGTTCTTC
CASSLGTGGRAYNEQFF
>NA|TRBV9|TRBJ2-5|NA
TGTGCCAGGGGAGGGGGGGGTCCGGTAGAGACCCAGTACTTC
CARGGGGPVETQYF
>TRBD2|TRBV5-1|TRBJ2-2|NA
TGCGCCAGCAGCTTGGTGGGACTAGCGACCGGGGAGCTGTTTTTT
CASSLVGLATGELFF
>NA|TRBV6-1|TRBJ1-6|NA
TGTGCCAGCAGTGAAGTACAGGACTATTCACCCCTCCACTTT
CASSEVQDYSPLHF
>NA|TRBV28|TRBJ1-5|NA
TGTGCCACGCGCCCCCGGGGGGAGCCACCCCAGCATTTT
CATRPRGEPPQHF
>NA|TRBV30|TRBJ2-4|NA
TGTGCCTGGAGGAGGGGGGAAAACATTCAGTACTTC
CAWRRGENIQYF